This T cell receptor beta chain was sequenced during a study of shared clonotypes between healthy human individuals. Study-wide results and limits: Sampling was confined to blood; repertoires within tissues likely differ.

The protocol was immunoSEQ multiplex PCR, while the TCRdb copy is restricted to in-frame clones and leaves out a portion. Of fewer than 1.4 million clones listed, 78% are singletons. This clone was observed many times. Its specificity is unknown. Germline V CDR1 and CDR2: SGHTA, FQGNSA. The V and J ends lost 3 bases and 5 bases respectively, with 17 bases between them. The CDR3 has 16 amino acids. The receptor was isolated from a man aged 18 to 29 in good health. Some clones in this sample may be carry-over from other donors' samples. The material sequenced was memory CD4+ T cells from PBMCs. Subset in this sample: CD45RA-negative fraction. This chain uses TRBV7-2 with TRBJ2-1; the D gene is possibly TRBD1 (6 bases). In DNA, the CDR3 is TGTGCCAGCAGCTTTCCCCGGGACAAGACCAACAATGAGCAGTTCTTC. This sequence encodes CASSFPRDKTNNEQFF.